These 19 T cell receptor beta chains share one sample of origin, sequenced in a study of STAT5B mutations in CD4+ large granular lymphocyte leukemia (dated by TCRdb to between 2020 and 2023). The library was made by the immunoSEQ multiplex PCR assay. TCRdb stores this immuneACCESS table with in-frame sequences only. Part of the clones is absent; in the studies checked, under half of the shortfall reflects unresolved V genes, and no reason is known for the rest. The sample table lists nearly 35,000 clones, about 85% of them with a count of one. Less than 4% of the sample is in the top ten clones. Sequencing used CD4+ T cells from blood buffy coats. These receptors came from a human donor in good health.

This clone was detected a few times. The chain employs TRBV4-3 and TRBJ2-2, with 16 bases aligning to TRBD2. Germline V gene sequence: CDR1 LGHNA, CDR2 YSLEER. The CDR3 is made up of 17 amino acids. With 4 bases clipped from V and 4 bases from J, the junction kept 3 bases outside the gene matches. In DNA, the CDR3 is TGCGCCAGCAGCCGCGGGACTAGCGGGAGGGGCACCGGGGAGCTGTTTTTT. This sequence encodes CASSRGTSGRGTGELFF.

This CDR3 is CASSLVSAGDYEQYF. The CDR3, as DNA: TGTGCCAGCAGCTTAGTTTCAGCGGGAGATTACGAGCAGTACTTC. The chain joins TRBV7-2 to TRBJ2-7, with 8 bases identical to TRBD2. Germline V lookup: CDR1 SGHTA, CDR2 FQGNSA. Trimming cost V 1 base and J 4 bases; bases outside gene matches: 6. There are 15 residues in the CDR3.

J is TRBJ2-1 and V is TRBV10-1; D possibly corresponds to TRBD2 (6 bases). Germline V gene lookup returns CDR1 WNHNN and CDR2 SYGVQD (reference sequence). CDR3 length: 16 residues. The germline V and J ends were trimmed by 2 bases and 1 base, with 12 bases remaining between them. CDR3 DNA sequence: TGCGCCAGCAGTGAGAACCCGGGAGCATCCTACAATGAGCAGTTCTTC. Amino acid sequence: CASSENPGASYNEQFF.

The table lists this clone with a few counts. The gene calls are TRBV7-9 and TRBJ1-2; perhaps TRBD1 as D (5 bases). From germline, CDR1 is SEHNR and CDR2 FQNEAQ (reference sequence). Between the trimmed V and J ends, which lost 1 base and 4 bases, there was a span of 10 bases. CDR3 length: 14 residues. CDR3 nucleotide sequence: TGTGCCAGCAGCTTAGAGGGGATCTCCTATGGCTACACCTTC. Residues: CASSLEGISYGYTF.

The chain joins TRBV7-2 to TRBJ2-3, with unresolved D. V was trimmed by 5 bases and J by 1 base, leaving 16 bases between them. This CDR3 spans 16 amino acids. CDR1 is SGHTA, CDR2 FQGNSA, per germline. The CDR3 protein is CASSRTITVGTDTQYF. The CDR3 DNA reads as TGTGCCAGCAGCCGAACTATTACAGTAGGCACAGATACGCAGTATTTT.

CDR3 bases: TGTGCCAGCAGCCGGACAGGGTACAATGAGCAGTTCTTC. Its translation is CASSRTGYNEQFF. The V and J genes are TRBV7-9 and TRBJ2-1; 8 bases align to TRBD1. Germline-derived CDR1 and CDR2 are SEHNR and FQNEAQ (reference sequence). The junction had 1 base not matched to a gene; V was cut back by 5 bases and J by 4 bases. The CDR3 is 13 amino acids.

In its sample, this clone was seen a few times. The chain couples TRBV9 to TRBJ2-5; D may be TRBD2 (6 bases). Trimming removed 0 bases from V and 2 bases from J, with 11 bases in between. The germline V gene has CDR1 SGDLS and CDR2 YYNGEE. The CDR3 has 15 residues. CDR3 sequence reads: CASSVEGLEQETQYF. For the CDR3, the DNA is TGTGCCAGCAGCGTAGAGGGACTCGAGCAAGAGACCCAGTACTTC.

The V call is TRBV18, the J call TRBJ1-5; no firm D call. Germline V CDR1 and CDR2: KGHSH, LQKENI. Trimming removed 3 bases at V and 2 bases at J, with 5 bases between. There are 13 residues in the CDR3. CDR3 region: CASSPQGNQPQHF. The CDR3 DNA sequence: TGTGCCAGCTCACCCCAGGGCAATCAGCCCCAGCATTTT.

V gene TRBV4-3 combines with J gene TRBJ1-2; TRBD1 matches at 8 bases. After removal of 4 bases from V and 4 bases from J, the junction contained 2 bases not matched to a gene. Germline-derived CDR1 and CDR2 are LGHNA and YSLEER. There are 13 residues in the CDR3. The DNA of the CDR3 is TGCGCCAGCAGCCCAGGGGGCAGCTATGGCTACACCTTC. Amino acid sequence: CASSPGGSYGYTF.

The gene calls are TRBV28 and TRBJ2-7; D could derive from TRBD1 or TRBD2 (7 bases each). CDR1 is MDHEN, CDR2 SYDVKM, per germline. The CDR3 is 17 amino acids. V dropped 4 bases and J dropped 4 bases, with 23 bases sitting between them. The CDR3 nucleotides read TGTGCCAGCAGTTCTTACCCCTCAGGGGGGGCTCAGTACGAGCAGTACTTC. Amino acids: CASSSYPSGGAQYEQYF.

This sequence joins TRBV5-6 and TRBJ2-5, with TRBD2 identical over 8 bases. The CDR3 contains 15 residues. V gave up 1 base and J gave up 2 bases; unmatched junction bases: 4. Germline lookup yields CDR1 SGHDT and CDR2 YYEEEE. The CDR3 DNA reads TGTGCCAGCAGCTTGATCGCTAGCGGGCAAGAGACCCAGTACTTC. Amino acid sequence: CASSLIASGQETQYF.

The chain combines TRBV6-6 with TRBJ2-7; 9 bases agree with TRBD1. J gave up 6 bases and V 8 bases, and 8 bases lay outside the gene matches. The CDR3 extends over 13 amino acids. From germline, CDR1 is MNHNY and CDR2 SVGAGI (reference sequence). This chain's CDR3 is CASRDRASAEQYF. CDR3 DNA: TGTGCCAGCCGGGACAGGGCATCTGCCGAGCAGTACTTC.

The V call is TRBV5-1, the J call TRBJ1-1; no definite D call. This CDR3 region has 13 residues. The germline gives CDR1 SGHRS, CDR2 YFSETQ. Trimming took 1 base from V and 3 from J, leaving 7 bases between them. This CDR3 reads CASSLPTYTEAFF. The CDR3 coding sequence is TGCGCCAGCAGCTTGCCCACTTACACTGAAGCTTTCTTT.

CDR3 coding DNA: TGTGCCAGCAGCTTAGCGGGAAGGAAAAACCGGGCACTTCGGGATGAAGCTTTCTTT. Translation: CASSLAGRKNRALRDEAFF. The chain uses TRBV7-8 and TRBJ1-1; no definite D call. Germline V gives CDR1 SGHVS, CDR2 FQNEAQ. Trimming took 0 bases from V and 7 from J, leaving 27 bases between them. The CDR3 runs to 19 residues.

The V and J genes are TRBV2 and TRBJ2-7; a weak D match, TRBD1 (5 bases). The CDR3 length is 14 residues. CDR1 and CDR2 from the germline V gene are SNHLY and FYNNEI. The V end lost 3 bases, the J end lost 1 base, and 10 bases lay between the germline ends. CDR3 loop: CASSESGMSYEQYF. The CDR3 DNA follows: TGTGCCAGCAGTGAGTCAGGGATGTCCTACGAGCAGTACTTC. Together with reference TRBV2 and TRBJ2-7, the CDR3 gives the full variable domain: EPEVTQTPSHQVTQMGQEVILRCVPISNHLYFYWYRQILGQKVEFLVSFYNNEISEKSEIFDDQFSVERPDGSNFTLKIRSTKLEDSAMYFCASSESGMSYEQYFGPGTRLTVT.

The rearrangement links TRBV15 to TRBJ2-1; D tentatively fits TRBD1 or TRBD2 (5 bases each). CDR3 size: 15 residues. V was pared by 1 base and J by 4 bases, with 11 bases between. Germline CDR1 is LNHNV and CDR2 is YYDKDF (reference sequence). CDR3 in amino acids: CATSRGGDPYNEQFF. The CDR3 region has the DNA TGTGCCACCAGCAGAGGAGGGGATCCGTACAATGAGCAGTTCTTC.

The chain uses TRBV2 and TRBJ1-1, with D perhaps matching TRBD1 (5 bases). Trimming left V 2 bases short and J 10 bases short, with 14 bases between. Germline values: CDR1 SNHLY, CDR2 FYNNEI. This CDR3 is 13 amino acids long. CDR3 protein: CASSESLIQGAFF. CDR3 bases: TGTGCCAGCAGTGAATCGCTGATTCAGGGAGCTTTCTTT.

V is TRBV19 and J is TRBJ2-2; D gene unclear. CDR3 length equals 14 residues. Germline-derived CDR1 and CDR2 are LNHDA and SQIVND (reference sequence). The V end was cut by 5 bases, the J end by 1 base, with 8 bases between. The CDR3 nucleotides read TGTGCCAGTAGTGGGATCCGGAACACCGGGGAGCTGTTTTTT. It yields the protein CASSGIRNTGELFF. Looking up the rest from reference TRBV19 and TRBJ2-2 gives the full variable domain: DGGITQSPKYLFRKEGQNVTLSCEQNLNHDAMYWYRQDPGQGLRLIYYSQIVNDFQKGDIAEGYSVSREKKESFPLTVTSAQKNPTAFYLCASSGIRNTGELFFGEGSRLTVL.

The V and J genes are TRBV4-2 and TRBJ2-1; TRBD1 aligns across 9 bases. Germline values: CDR1 LGHNA, CDR2 YNFKEQ. The CDR3 has 16 residues. The V segment lost 5 bases and the J segment 5 bases; nucleotides outside the gene matches: 10. This chain's CDR3 is CASSGQWGQGHNEQFF. CDR3 nucleotide sequence: TGTGCCAGCAGCGGGCAATGGGGACAGGGACACAATGAGCAGTTCTTC.